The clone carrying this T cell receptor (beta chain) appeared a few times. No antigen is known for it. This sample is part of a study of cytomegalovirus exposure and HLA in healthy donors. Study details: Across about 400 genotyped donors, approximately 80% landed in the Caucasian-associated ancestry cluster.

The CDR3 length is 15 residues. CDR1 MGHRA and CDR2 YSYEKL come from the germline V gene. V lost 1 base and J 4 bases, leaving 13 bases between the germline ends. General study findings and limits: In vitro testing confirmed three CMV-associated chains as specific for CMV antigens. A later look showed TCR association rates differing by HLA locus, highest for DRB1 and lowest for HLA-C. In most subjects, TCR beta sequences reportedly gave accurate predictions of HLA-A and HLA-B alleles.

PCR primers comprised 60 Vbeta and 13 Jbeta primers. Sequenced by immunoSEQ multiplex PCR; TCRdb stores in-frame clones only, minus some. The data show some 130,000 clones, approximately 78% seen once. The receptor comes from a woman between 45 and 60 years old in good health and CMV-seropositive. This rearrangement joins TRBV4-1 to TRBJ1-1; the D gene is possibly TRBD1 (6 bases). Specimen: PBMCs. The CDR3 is CASSQVGAGSTEAFF. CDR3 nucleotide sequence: TGCGCCAGCAGCCAAGTGGGGGCCGGCTCCACTGAAGCTTTCTTT.